The 32 T cell receptor beta chains below all came from one sample that was sequenced in a study of blood T cell repertoires in COVID-19. Sequenced by immunoSEQ multiplex PCR; TCRdb stores in-frame clones only, minus some. The profile shows 110,000 to 150,000 clones, roughly 77% of them singletons. Sequenced sample: peripheral blood. The source of these receptors is a woman between 65 and 79 years old with COVID-19, enrolled during active disease.

The chain uses TRBV3-1 (or the pseudogene TRBV3-2) and TRBJ1-4; 10 bases agree with TRBD1. The V gene's germline CDR1 is LGHDT and CDR2 YNNKEL (reference sequence). The CDR3 contains 14 residues. V dropped 6 bases and J dropped 4; count of bases not matched to a gene: 2. The CDR3 loop reads CASSRDRGNEKLFF. The DNA for the CDR3 is TGTGCCAGCAGTCGGGACAGGGGTAATGAAAAACTGTTTTTT.

The chain is built from TRBV7-9 and TRBJ1-1; 7 positions agree with TRBD1. Looked up from germline, CDR1 is SEHNR and CDR2 is FQNEAQ (reference sequence). Losses at the gene ends were 3 bases for V and 5 bases for J; bases not matched to a gene: 6. The CDR3 is made up of 14 amino acids. The chain's CDR3 is CASSLGQRGTEAFF. CDR3 DNA sequence: TGTGCCAGCAGCTTGGGACAGAGAGGGACTGAAGCTTTCTTT.

The chain joins TRBV3-1 (or the pseudogene TRBV3-2) to TRBJ1-3, with TRBD1 identical over 10 bases. CDR1 is LGHDT, CDR2 YNNKEL, per germline (reference sequence). This CDR3 spans 17 amino acids. With V trimmed by 4 bases and J by 4 bases, 10 bases remained unmatched. As DNA, the CDR3 is TGTGCCAGCAGCCCCCCGGGACAGGGGAATTACGGAAACACCATATATTTT. It encodes CASSPPGQGNYGNTIYF.

V is TRBV5-4 and J is TRBJ1-1; TRBD1 might be the D (5 bases). Germline CDR1 and CDR2: SGHNT and YYREEE (reference sequence). V was clipped by 0 bases and J by 6 bases, with 9 bases between them. The CDR3 consists of 13 residues. The CDR3: CASSLAGGAEAFF. The DNA of the CDR3 is TGTGCCAGCAGCTTGGCGGGGGGGGCTGAAGCTTTCTTT.

J is TRBJ1-1 and V is TRBV7-3; 8 nucleotides match TRBD1. This CDR3 comprises 16 residues. Germline CDR1 and CDR2: SGHTA and FQGTGA. V gave up 5 bases and J gave up 3 bases; unmatched junction bases: 11. The CDR3 DNA reads as TGTGCCAGCAGCCCCGGACAGGGCTTCTCCGACACTGAAGCTTTCTTT. Amino acid sequence: CASSPGQGFSDTEAFF.

The gene calls are TRBV5-6 and TRBJ1-1; 10 nucleotides agree with TRBD1. The CDR3 is 15 residues long. Germline trimming cut 4 bases from V and 5 bases from J; bases unmatched to any gene: 8. The germline CDR1 and CDR2 sequences are SGHDT and YYEEEE. The CDR3 DNA reads TGTGCCAGCAGCCCATTGGACAGGGGGGATACTGAAGCTTTCTTT. This sequence encodes CASSPLDRGDTEAFF.

The V gene is TRBV7-2, the J gene TRBJ1-5; D is possibly TRBD1 (6 bases). V was trimmed by 1 base and J by 7 bases, leaving 8 bases between them. Germline V gives CDR1 SGHTA, CDR2 FQGNSA. The CDR3 has 13 residues. CDR3 nucleotide sequence: TGTGCCAGCAGCTTAGACAGGGCGCAGCCCCAGCATTTT. Its protein is CASSLDRAQPQHF.

The rearrangement joins TRBV28 to TRBJ2-7; 11 bases line up with TRBD2. The V gene's germline CDR1 is MDHEN and CDR2 SYDVKM. The CDR3 runs 15 residues. Trimming removed 6 bases from V and 0 bases from J; junction bases left unmatched: 4. The CDR3 spells CASRYSGGVSYEQYF. CDR3 DNA sequence: TGTGCCAGCAGATATAGCGGGGGGGTCTCCTACGAGCAGTACTTC. The full variable domain, its missing parts supplied by reference TRBV28 and TRBJ2-7, is DVKVTQSSRYLVKRTGEKVFLECVQDMDHENMFWYRQDPGLGLRLIYFSYDVKMKEKGDIPEGYSVSREKKERFSLILESASTNQTSMYLCASRYSGGVSYEQYFGPGTRLTVT.

This chain uses TRBV5-1 with TRBJ1-1; the match to TRBD1 covers 9 bases. The CDR3 extends over 13 amino acids. The germline gives CDR1 SGHRS, CDR2 YFSETQ. The J segment lost 4 bases and the V segment lost 8 bases, leaving 6 bases of the junction unmatched. DNA for the CDR3: TGCGCCAGTGGGACAGGGAGGAGCACTGAAGCTTTCTTT. Translating gives CASGTGRSTEAFF.

The chain is built from TRBV25-1 and TRBJ2-3; the match to TRBD2 covers 7 bases. V was clipped by 6 bases and J by 6 bases; unmatched bases: 12. This CDR3 contains 15 residues. Germline-derived CDR1 and CDR2 are MGHDK and SYGVNS. The CDR3 sequence: CASSIGGGGDDTQYF. The CDR3 bases are TGTGCCAGCAGCATCGGAGGTGGGGGGGACGATACGCAGTATTTT.

The rearrangement joins TRBV5-1 to TRBJ1-1; TRBD1 is a possible D gene (5 bases). This CDR3 is built from 13 residues. The germline V gene has CDR1 SGHRS and CDR2 YFSETQ. V was clipped by 4 bases and J by 3 bases, with 10 bases between them. The CDR3 bases are TGCGCCAGCAGCGGGAGGGGTGACACTGAAGCTTTCTTT. Protein: CASSGRGDTEAFF. Complete variable domain (other parts from reference TRBV5-1 and TRBJ1-1): KAGVTQTPRYLIKTRGQQVTLSCSPISGHRSVSWYQQTPGQGLQFLFEYFSETQRNKGNFPGRFSGRQFSNSRSEMNVSTLELGDSALYLCASSGRGDTEAFFGQGTRLTVV.

This chain joins TRBV6-5 and TRBJ1-3; D is unclear. Germline V gene sequence: CDR1 MNHEY, CDR2 SVGAGI. V was clipped by 0 bases and J by 2 bases, with 8 bases between them. This CDR3 has 15 residues. The chain's CDR3 is CASSYSNTAGNTIYF. CDR3 nucleotides: TGTGCCAGCAGTTACTCGAATACAGCTGGAAACACCATATATTTT.

The chain uses TRBV7-9 and TRBJ1-2, with D maybe TRBD1 (5 bases). V lost 6 bases, J lost 2 bases, and 13 bases lay in between. The CDR3 totals 14 residues. Germline CDR1 and CDR2: SEHNR and FQNEAQ (reference sequence). The CDR3 protein is CASSFGTSNYGYTF. Written as DNA, the CDR3 is TGTGCCAGCAGTTTTGGGACTTCCAACTATGGCTACACCTTC.

V and J are TRBV28 and TRBJ1-4; 7 bases are shared with TRBD1. Germline assignment: CDR1 MDHEN and CDR2 SYDVKM. This CDR3 spans 13 amino acids. Trimming at V came to 2 bases and at J to 13 bases, leaving 7 bases not matched to a gene. The CDR3 sequence: CASSLIRQGGLFF. DNA for the CDR3: TGTGCCAGCAGTTTAATCAGGCAGGGGGGACTGTTTTTT.

The chain uses TRBV5-1 and TRBJ2-2, with 7 nucleotides matching TRBD1. CDR3 size: 15 residues. V shed 4 bases, J shed 6 bases, and the junction held 9 bases outside the gene matches. From germline, CDR1 is SGHRS and CDR2 YFSETQ. CDR3 sequence: CASSPGDSRPGELFF. DNA for the CDR3: TGCGCCAGCAGCCCCGGGGACAGCCGACCCGGGGAGCTGTTTTTT.

The V call is TRBV12-3 or TRBV12-4, the J call TRBJ1-4; possibly TRBD1 for D (6 bases). The CDR3 totals 13 residues. Trimming removed 3 bases at V and 8 bases at J, with 10 bases between. The CDR3, as DNA: TGTGCCAGCAGTTTTCAGGGGAGCGAAAAACTGTTTTTT. The encoded protein is CASSFQGSEKLFF.

This clone was picked up one time. The chain joins TRBV7-9 to TRBJ2-3; TRBD1 is a possible D gene (5 bases). Between the trimmed V and J ends, which lost 1 base and 2 bases, there was a span of 10 bases. In germline, CDR1 is SEHNR, CDR2 FQNEAQ (reference sequence). The CDR3 has 15 amino acids. The CDR3 here is CASSLGTGNTDTQYF. DNA of the CDR3: TGTGCCAGCAGCTTAGGAACAGGAAACACAGATACGCAGTATTTT.

V usage is TRBV19 and J usage is TRBJ1-6; no firm D call. The ends were cut back, 1 base at V and 16 bases at J, with 20 bases in the middle. The CDR3 consists of 15 residues. Per the germline V gene, CDR1 is LNHDA and CDR2 is SQIVND (reference sequence). The CDR3 region has the DNA TGTGCCAGTAGTATAGGTAGTTCGGGGATCCCCAAACTCCACTTT. Protein: CASSIGSSGIPKLHF.

CDR3 DNA: TGTGCCAGCAGCTCCTACGGGACAGGCACCTACGAGCAGTACTTC. Translated, it gives CASSSYGTGTYEQYF. The J gene is TRBJ2-7, the V gene TRBV7-2; 8 positions match TRBD1. CDR1 is SGHTA and CDR2 is FQGNSA in the germline V gene. V lost 4 bases and J lost 2; bases outside the gene matches: 7. The CDR3 is made up of 15 amino acids.

The gene calls are TRBV6-2 or TRBV6-3 and TRBJ2-7; no clear D gene. Germline V lookup: CDR1 MNHEY, CDR2 SVGEGT. The CDR3 runs to 13 residues. With 0 bases removed from V and 3 bases from J, the gap between germline ends came to 6 bases. CDR3 amino acids: CASSYSRNYEQYF. Here the CDR3 DNA reads TGTGCCAGCAGTTACTCGAGGAACTACGAGCAGTACTTC.

The chain links TRBV9 to TRBJ1-3; D perhaps matches TRBD1 (6 bases). The CDR3 runs to 17 residues. V gave up 3 bases and J gave up 1 base, with 17 bases separating them. Germline assignment: CDR1 SGDLS and CDR2 YYNGEE. The CDR3 nucleotides read TGTGCCAGCAGCGGATTAAGAGACAGGTTATCTGGAAACACCATATATTTT. It is translated as CASSGLRDRLSGNTIYF.

This clone turned up a few times. The chain uses TRBV29-1 and TRBJ1-1, with 7 bases that match TRBD1. The CDR3 consists of 13 residues. The J segment lost 5 bases and the V segment lost 8 bases, leaving 11 bases of the junction unmatched. CDR1 is SQVTM and CDR2 is ANQGSEA in the germline V gene. CDR3 region: CSSTGRAGTEAFF. DNA of the CDR3: TGCAGCTCGACAGGGCGGGCAGGGACTGAAGCTTTCTTT.

The chain links TRBV18 to TRBJ1-1; no clear D. V lost 3 bases, J lost 1 base, and 6 bases lay in between. Looked up from germline, CDR1 is KGHSH and CDR2 is LQKENI. CDR3 size: 13 residues. CDR3 in DNA: TGTGCCAGCTCACCTCCGGGGAACACTGAAGCTTTCTTT. It encodes CASSPPGNTEAFF. Full variable domain (outside the CDR3, taken from reference TRBV18 and TRBJ1-1): NAGVMQNPRHLVRRRGQEARLRCSPMKGHSHVYWYRQLPEEGLKFMVYLQKENIIDESGMPKERFSAEFPKEGPSILRIQQVVRGDSAAYFCASSPPGNTEAFFGQGTRLTVV.

The chain has TRBV3-1 (or the pseudogene TRBV3-2) and TRBJ2-7, with D perhaps matching TRBD1 (6 bases). The DNA matches TRBJ2-5 better at its end, which makes the J call doubtful. Per germline, CDR1 LGHDT and CDR2 YNNKEL (reference sequence). This CDR3 is built from 13 residues. CDR3 bases: TGTGCCAGCGTTACAGGGAAGGACAAGACCCAGTACTTC. Translating gives CASVTGKDKTQYF.

V usage is TRBV12-3 or TRBV12-4 and J usage is TRBJ2-5; no definite D call. V was clipped by 3 bases and J by 5 bases, with 4 bases between them. The CDR3 has 11 residues. The CDR3 DNA sequence: TGTGCCAGCAGTTTCAGGGAGACCCAGTACTTC. Protein: CASSFRETQYF.

This clone was detected only once. V usage is TRBV30 and J usage is TRBJ1-2; 9 bases are a match to TRBD1. J was trimmed by 7 bases and V by 2 bases; bases with no gene match: 8. The CDR3 runs 14 residues. The V gene's germline CDR1 is GTSNPN and CDR2 SVGIG (reference sequence). The CDR3 DNA reads TGTGCCTGGAGTCCTAACAGGGGGCGCGGTGGCTACACCTTC. Translated: CAWSPNRGRGGYTF.

The chain is built from TRBV7-2 and TRBJ1-1, with D hard to call. This CDR3 spans 15 amino acids. CDR1 is SGHTA, CDR2 FQGNSA, per germline. V lost 7 bases to trimming and J lost 4 bases, with 19 bases between them. CDR3: CASILNPGGITEAFF. DNA of the CDR3: TGTGCCAGCATCCTCAACCCAGGAGGGATCACTGAAGCTTTCTTT.

The chain carries TRBV28 and TRBJ1-6; TRBD1 might be the D (6 bases). This CDR3 spans 13 amino acids. Germline lookup yields CDR1 MDHEN and CDR2 SYDVKM. V was trimmed by 7 bases and J by 16 bases, leaving 20 bases between them. The CDR3 DNA is TGTGCCAGCATGGAAGGGGGAGCTTTGGCGCTCCACTTT. This encodes CASMEGGALALHF.

Details on this clone: The sample holds other DNA sequences that translate to the same CDR3. V usage is TRBV18 and J usage is TRBJ1-3, with D perhaps matching TRBD1 (5 bases). Germline loops: CDR1 KGHSH, CDR2 LQKENI. V shed 6 bases and J shed 0 bases, with 9 bases lying between them. This CDR3 has 14 residues. This chain's CDR3 is CASSPRDSGNTIYF. The CDR3 nucleotides are TGTGCCAGCTCCCCCAGGGACTCTGGAAACACCATATATTTT.

The V and J genes are TRBV2 and TRBJ2-3; TRBD2 aligns across 10 bases. V gave up 4 bases and J gave up 5 bases; unmatched junction bases: 12. CDR3 length equals 17 residues. Germline V gene sequence: CDR1 SNHLY, CDR2 FYNNEI. CDR3: CASSVLAGERGGDTQYF. The CDR3, as DNA: TGTGCCAGCAGTGTCCTAGCGGGGGAACGGGGGGGAGATACGCAGTATTTT.

V gene TRBV5-1 combines with J gene TRBJ1-1, with D tentatively TRBD1 (6 bases). V lost 4 bases and J lost 0, with 16 bases in between. This CDR3 is 16 amino acids long. Per germline, CDR1 SGHRS and CDR2 YFSETQ. The CDR3 is CASSIPGEGMNTEAFF. In DNA form, the CDR3 reads TGCGCCAGCAGCATACCAGGGGAAGGGATGAACACTGAAGCTTTCTTT.

The chain uses TRBV5-1 and TRBJ2-7, with 10 positions matching TRBD1. This CDR3 contains 13 residues. The junction had 2 bases not matched to a gene; V was cut back by 4 bases and J by 4 bases. In germline, CDR1 is SGHRS, CDR2 YFSETQ. CDR3 sequence reads: CASSGGQGYEQYF. The CDR3 DNA sequence: TGCGCCAGCAGCGGGGGACAGGGGTACGAGCAGTACTTC.